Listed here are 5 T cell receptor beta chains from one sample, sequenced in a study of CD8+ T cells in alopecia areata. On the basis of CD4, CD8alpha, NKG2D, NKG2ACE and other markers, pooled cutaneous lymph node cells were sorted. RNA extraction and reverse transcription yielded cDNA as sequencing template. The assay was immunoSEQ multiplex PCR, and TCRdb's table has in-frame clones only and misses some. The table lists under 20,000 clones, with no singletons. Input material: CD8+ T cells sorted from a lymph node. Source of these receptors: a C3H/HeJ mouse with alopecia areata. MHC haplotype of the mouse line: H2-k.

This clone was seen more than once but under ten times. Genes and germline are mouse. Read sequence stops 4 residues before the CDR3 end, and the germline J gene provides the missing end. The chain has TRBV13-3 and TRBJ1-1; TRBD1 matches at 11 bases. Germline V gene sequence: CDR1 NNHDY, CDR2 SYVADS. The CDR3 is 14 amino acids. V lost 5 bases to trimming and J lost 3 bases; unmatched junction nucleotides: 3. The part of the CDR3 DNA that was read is TGTGCCAGCAGGGACAGGGGGCGGGACACA. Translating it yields CASRDRGRDT. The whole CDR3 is CASRDRGRDTEVFF.

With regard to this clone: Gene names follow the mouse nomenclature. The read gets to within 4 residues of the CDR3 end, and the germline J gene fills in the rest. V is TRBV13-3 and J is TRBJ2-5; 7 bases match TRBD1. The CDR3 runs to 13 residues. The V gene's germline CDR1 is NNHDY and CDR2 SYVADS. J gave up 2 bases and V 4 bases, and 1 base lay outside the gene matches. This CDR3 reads CASSWTGQDTQYF. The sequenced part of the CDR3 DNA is TGTGCCAGCAGTTGGACAGGCCAAGAC.

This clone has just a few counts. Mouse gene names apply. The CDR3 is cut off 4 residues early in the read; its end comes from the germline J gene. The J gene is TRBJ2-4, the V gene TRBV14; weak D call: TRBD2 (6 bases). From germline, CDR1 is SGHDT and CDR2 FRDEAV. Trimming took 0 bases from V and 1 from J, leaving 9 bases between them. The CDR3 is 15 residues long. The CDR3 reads CASSFLSGGQNTLYF. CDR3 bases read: TGTGCCAGCAGTTTCTTGTCTGGGGGTCAAAAC.

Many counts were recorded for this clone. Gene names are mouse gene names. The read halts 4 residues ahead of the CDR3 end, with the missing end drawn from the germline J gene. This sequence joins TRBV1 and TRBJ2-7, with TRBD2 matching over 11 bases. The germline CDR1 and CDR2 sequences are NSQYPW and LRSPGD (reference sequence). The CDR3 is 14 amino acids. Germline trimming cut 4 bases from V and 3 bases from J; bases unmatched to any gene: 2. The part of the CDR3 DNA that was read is TGCACCTGCAGTGTGGGACTGGGGGACTAT. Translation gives CTCSVGLGDY. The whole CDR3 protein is CTCSVGLGDYEQYF.

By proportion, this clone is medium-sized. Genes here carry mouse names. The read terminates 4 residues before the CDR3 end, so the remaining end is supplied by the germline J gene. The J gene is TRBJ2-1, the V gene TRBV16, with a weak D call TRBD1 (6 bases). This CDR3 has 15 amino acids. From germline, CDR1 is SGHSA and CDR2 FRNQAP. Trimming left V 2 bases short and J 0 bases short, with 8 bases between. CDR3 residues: CASSLPGHNYAEQFF. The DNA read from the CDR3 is TGTGCAAGCAGCTTACCGGGACATAACTATGCT.